The count of the clone carrying this TCR beta chain is one. This entry belongs to a study of blood T cell repertoires in COVID-19. Sequencing was performed with immunoSEQ multiplex PCR; in TCRdb, only in-frame clones are kept and a portion is missing. Here the sample spans 330,000 or so clones, 80% to 90% being singletons. Looked up from germline, CDR1 is LGHDT and CDR2 is YNNKEL (reference sequence). The CDR3 extends over 15 amino acids. Trimming removed 8 bases from V and 0 bases from J, with 16 bases in between. The chain is built from TRBV3-1 (or the pseudogene TRBV3-2) and TRBJ1-1, with D perhaps TRBD1 (5 bases). The sequence was obtained from a man between 25 and 39 years old with COVID-19, enrolled during active disease. Sequencing was carried out using peripheral blood. The CDR3 nucleotides read TGTGCCAGCTCCCGGGGAGGGGCCATGAACACTGAAGCTTTCTTT. It translates to CASSRGGAMNTEAFF.